This T cell receptor (beta chain) was documented in a study of OX40 agonist ivuxolimab in advanced cancers. Across the whole study: A mean age of roughly 60 years, range about 23 to 80, was recorded, and about 83% were male.

This clone was counted a single time. Sequencing used immunoSEQ multiplex PCR; TCRdb keeps in-frame clones, though not all of them. The table shows some 70,000 clones, with more than 85% occurring only once. The CDR3 is made up of 12 amino acids. The V end was cut by 3 bases, the J end by 10 bases, with 11 bases between. Germline CDR1 WSHSY, CDR2 SAAADI. The sequencing used CD4+ or CD8+ T cells sorted from blood, collected in a trial of the OX40 agonist ivuxolimab. The genes are TRBV10-2 and TRBJ2-3, with D unclear. This TCR was sampled from an adult with an advanced solid tumor such as melanoma, head and neck, liver or kidney cancer. CDR3 in DNA: TGCGCCAGCAGTGACACGGGTGTGGCGCAGTATTTT. It translates to CASSDTGVAQYF.